Included here is one T cell receptor beta chain sequence, with context. What this receptor recognizes is not known. No base quality values were provided; no much bigger clone lies one nucleotide off. There are 15 amino acids in the CDR3, from cysteine to phenylalanine inclusive. Just the 45-base CDR3 DNA is kept, in frame starting at base 1. The germline V gene specifies SGHTS as CDR1 and YDEGEE as CDR2. V lost 4 bases and J lost 0 bases, and the count of bases not matched to a germline gene is 4. TCRbeta CDR3 regions were amplified from genomic DNA using the immunoSEQ Assay, a bias-controlled multiplex PCR. The source study handled its data this way. Nucleated cell counts per sample were estimated from amplification of reference gene primers within the assay. To quantify the absolute abundance of each unique TCRbeta CDR3 rearrangement, sequence reads were collapsed and filtered. For each sample, productive Simpson clonality was calculated by taking the square root of Simpson's diversity index across productive rearrangements. TCRdb holds this immuneACCESS table with in-frame rearrangements only. Some clones are missing; in checked studies, unresolved V genes explain under half, and the rest has no known cause. V and J calls and clone size come straight from that table; D and trimming were deduced from the DNA. This sample lists tens of thousands of clones; around 83% were detected once. In total, the top ten clones hold roughly 5% of the sample.

The entry originates in a study of blood T cell repertoires in COVID-19 (dated by TCRdb to the early 2020s). Study-level background: Samples covering the acute and convalescent phases of COVID-19 were provided by collaborators in the United States, Italy and Spain. The material from the prospective study consisted of cDNA or gDNA derived from T cells, B-cell-depleted T cells, or PBMCs. Deeply sampled blood TCRbeta repertoires from subjects exposed to, actively infected with, or recovered from COVID-19 were included in the dataset. The repertoires were made available in a free public database intended to serve as a resource for research on the immune response to SARS-CoV-2. Samples were obtained from the ongoing ImmuneRACE study (first 160 participants) and from 1,254 subjects provided by 6 global collaborators. Nearly every sample came with metadata listing a de-identified subject ID, COVID-19 status, age in years and sex. HLA class I and class II types, where available, came from metadata supplied by the sample provider rather than from assay-based typing. General conclusions and limits of the study: Clinical and demographic metadata were provided uncurated, with the amount varying by source and participant.

Whole blood was collected in K2EDTA tubes by collaborating institutions according to the institutions' own protocols. For TCRbeta analysis, collaborators shipped samples in one of three forms: frozen whole blood, isolated PBMCs, or DNA extracted from either of those sample types. The rearranged chain carries TRBV5-8 and TRBJ2-1; 7 central bases correspond to TRBD1. The source is a man aged 45-65 years with active COVID-19. The source material was peripheral blood. The bases are TGTGCCAGCAGCCTGACAGGGAGCTCCTACAATGAGCAGTTCTTC. The translation is CASSLTGSSYNEQFF. Extended through the reference TRBV5-8 and TRBJ2-1 proteins, this CDR3 yields the full variable domain: EAGVTQSPTHLIKTRGQQATLRCSPISGHTSVYWYQQALGLGLQFLLWYDEGEERNRGNFPPRFSGRQFPNYSSELNVNALELEDSALYLCASSLTGSSYNEQFFGPGTRLTVL.